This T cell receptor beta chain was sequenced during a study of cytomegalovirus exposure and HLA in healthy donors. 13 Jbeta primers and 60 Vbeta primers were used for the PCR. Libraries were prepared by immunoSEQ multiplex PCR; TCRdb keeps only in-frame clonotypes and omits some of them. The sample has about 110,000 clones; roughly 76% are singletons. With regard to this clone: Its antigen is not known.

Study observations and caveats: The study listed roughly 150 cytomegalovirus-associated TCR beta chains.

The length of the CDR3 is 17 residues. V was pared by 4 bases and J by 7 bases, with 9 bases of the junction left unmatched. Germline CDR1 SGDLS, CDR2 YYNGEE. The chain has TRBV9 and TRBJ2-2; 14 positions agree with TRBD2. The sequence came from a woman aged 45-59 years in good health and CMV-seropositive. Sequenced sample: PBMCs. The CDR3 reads CASSPGRTSGGLGELFF. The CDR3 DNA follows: TGTGCCAGCAGCCCCGGTCGGACTAGCGGGGGGCTCGGGGAGCTGTTTTTT. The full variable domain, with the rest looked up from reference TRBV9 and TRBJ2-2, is DSGVTQTPKHLITATGQRVTLRCSPRSGDLSVYWYQQSLDQGLQFLIQYYNGEERAKGNILERFSAQQFPDLHSELNLSSLELGDSALYFCASSPGRTSGGLGELFFGEGSRLTVL.